This TCR beta chain was found in a study of cytomegalovirus exposure and HLA in healthy donors. Study background: Findings of an earlier analysis included 117 million unique TCR beta sequences from roughly 180 million T cells.

At sampling all donors were nominally healthy, likely with unrecorded immune exposures. Study observations and caveats: A list of approximately 160 TCR beta chains associated with cytomegalovirus was given. 16,951 TCR beta sequences were associated with HLA alleles at 0.05 false discovery rate in a later analysis.

13 Jbeta primers and 60 Vbeta primers were used for the PCR. The table came from immunoSEQ multiplex PCR; TCRdb's copy has only in-frame clones and leaves some out. The sample comprises about 110,000 clones, around 75% of which are singletons, and approximately 0.9% rests with the top ten. Germline loops: CDR1 SGHRS, CDR2 YFSETQ. With 2 bases removed from V and 7 bases from J, the gap between germline ends came to 10 bases. The CDR3 is 13 amino acids. This clone has a single count. Its specificity is unknown. The sample comprised PBMCs. The receptor was isolated from a woman aged 25 to 39 in good health and CMV-seronegative. The V call is TRBV5-1, the J call TRBJ1-5; D remains ambiguous. The CDR3 nucleotides are TGCGCCAGCAGCTTCTCCGGGGAACAGCCCCAGCATTTT. Translating gives CASSFSGEQPQHF.